This T cell receptor beta chain was found in a study of cytomegalovirus exposure and HLA in healthy donors. Whole-study results and caveats: 164 TCR beta chains were listed as cytomegalovirus-associated. Specificity of a few CMV-associated chains for CMV antigens was verified in vitro.

This clone was seen only once. Its specificity is not known. The identical CDR3 is also encoded by other nucleotide sequences in the sample. Trimming took 3 bases from V and 3 from J; bases not matched to a gene: 3. Germline assignment: CDR1 KGHSH and CDR2 LQKENI. This CDR3 comprises 15 residues. The PCR used 60 Vbeta and 13 Jbeta primers. Libraries were prepared by immunoSEQ multiplex PCR; TCRdb keeps only in-frame clonotypes and omits some of them. The repertoire holds around 180,000 clones, with roughly 87% as singletons. V usage is TRBV18 and J usage is TRBJ2-5; 11 bases map to TRBD2. Sequencing was performed on PBMCs. This clonotype originated in a girl under three years old in good health and CMV-seronegative. The CDR3 loop reads CASSPGLAGEETQYF. The CDR3 coding sequence is TGTGCCAGCTCACCCGGACTAGCGGGTGAAGAGACCCAGTACTTC. Full variable domain (remainder filled in from reference TRBV18 and TRBJ2-5): NAGVMQNPRHLVRRRGQEARLRCSPMKGHSHVYWYRQLPEEGLKFMVYLQKENIIDESGMPKERFSAEFPKEGPSILRIQQVVRGDSAAYFCASSPGLAGEETQYFGPGTRLLVL.